This entry is about one TCR beta chain. The antigen remains unidentified. These donors counted as nominally healthy when sampled, but unrecorded immune exposures were likely. The PCR was carried out with 60 Vbeta primers and 13 Jbeta primers. Only in-frame clones appear in the TCRdb table, and some are missing; sequencing was by immunoSEQ multiplex PCR. The data show approximately 170,000 clones, 75% seen once. This CDR3 is 13 amino acids long. Looked up from germline, CDR1 is SQVTM and CDR2 is ANQGSEA. J gave up 13 bases and V 5 bases, and 8 bases lay outside the gene matches. The data were obtained in a study of cytomegalovirus exposure and HLA in healthy donors. Findings of the study overall: Confirmation in vitro established that three CMV-associated chains were specific for CMV antigens. Cytomegalovirus status was reportedly diagnosed by the classifier with high sensitivity and specificity. Sequencing likely caused a cluster of highly shared sequence variants.

The sample comprised PBMCs. This receptor was identified in a male donor in good health and CMV-seronegative. This chain joins TRBV29-1 and TRBJ2-1, with 13 bases that match TRBD2. The CDR3 sequence is CSVQLGLAGLQFF. CDR3 DNA: TGCAGCGTTCAGTTGGGACTAGCGGGATTACAGTTCTTC.